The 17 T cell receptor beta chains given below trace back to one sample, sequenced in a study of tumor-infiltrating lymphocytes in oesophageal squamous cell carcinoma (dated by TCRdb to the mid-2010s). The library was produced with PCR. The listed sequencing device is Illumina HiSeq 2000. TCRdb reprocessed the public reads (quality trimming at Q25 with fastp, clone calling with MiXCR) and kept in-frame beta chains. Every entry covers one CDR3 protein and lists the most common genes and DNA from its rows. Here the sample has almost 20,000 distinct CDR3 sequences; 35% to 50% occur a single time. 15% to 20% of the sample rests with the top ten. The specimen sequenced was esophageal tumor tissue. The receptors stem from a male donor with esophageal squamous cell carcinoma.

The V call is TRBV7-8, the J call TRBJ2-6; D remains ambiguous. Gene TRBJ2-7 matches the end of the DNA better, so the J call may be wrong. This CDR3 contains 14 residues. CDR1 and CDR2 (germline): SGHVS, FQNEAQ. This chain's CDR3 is CASSLVIGLYEQYF. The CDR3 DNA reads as TGTGCCAGCAGCTTAGTAATAGGGCTCTACGAGCAGTACTTC.

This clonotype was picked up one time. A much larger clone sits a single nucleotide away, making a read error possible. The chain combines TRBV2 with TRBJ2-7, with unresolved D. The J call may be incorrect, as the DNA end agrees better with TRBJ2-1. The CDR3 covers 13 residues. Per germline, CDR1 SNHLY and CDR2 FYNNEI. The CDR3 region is CASSGLGSYEQFF. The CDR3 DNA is TGTGCCAGCAGTGGCCTAGGATCCTACGAGCAGTTCTTC.

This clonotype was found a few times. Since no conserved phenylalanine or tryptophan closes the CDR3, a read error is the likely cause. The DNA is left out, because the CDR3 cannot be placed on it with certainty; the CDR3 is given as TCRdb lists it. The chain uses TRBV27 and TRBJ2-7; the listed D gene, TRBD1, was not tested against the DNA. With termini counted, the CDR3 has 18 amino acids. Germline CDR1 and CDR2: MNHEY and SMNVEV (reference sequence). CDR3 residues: CASSHGTGNFNYGYTFGS.

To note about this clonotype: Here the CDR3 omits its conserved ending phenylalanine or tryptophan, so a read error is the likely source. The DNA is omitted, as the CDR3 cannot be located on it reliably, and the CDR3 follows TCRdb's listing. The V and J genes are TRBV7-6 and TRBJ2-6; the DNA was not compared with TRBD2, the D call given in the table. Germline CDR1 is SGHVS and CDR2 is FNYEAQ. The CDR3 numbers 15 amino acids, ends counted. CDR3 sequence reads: CASSLGDLYEQYFGA.

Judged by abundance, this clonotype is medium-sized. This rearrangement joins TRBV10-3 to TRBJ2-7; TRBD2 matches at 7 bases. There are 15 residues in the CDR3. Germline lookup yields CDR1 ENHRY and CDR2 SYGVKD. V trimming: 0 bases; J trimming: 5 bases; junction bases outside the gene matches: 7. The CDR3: CAISESPSGLHEQYF. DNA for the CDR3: TGTGCCATCAGTGAGTCACCTAGCGGTCTACACGAGCAGTACTTC.

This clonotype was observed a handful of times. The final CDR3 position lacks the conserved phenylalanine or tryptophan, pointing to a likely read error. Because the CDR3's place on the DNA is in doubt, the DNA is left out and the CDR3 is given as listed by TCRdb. CDR3 in amino acids: CASSYRVRGSPLHFGN. This sequence joins TRBV7-9 and TRBJ2-1; TRBD1 reflects the table's D call only, with no check against the DNA. The CDR3 spans 16 residues, counting both ends. Germline CDR1 reads SEHNR; CDR2 reads FQNEAQ (reference sequence).

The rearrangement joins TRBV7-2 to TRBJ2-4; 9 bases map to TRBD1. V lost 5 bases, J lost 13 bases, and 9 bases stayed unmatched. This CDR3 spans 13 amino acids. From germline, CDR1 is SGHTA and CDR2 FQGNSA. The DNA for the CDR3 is TGTGCCAGCAGCCGGGACAGGGACGGTGAGCAGTACTTC. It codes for CASSRDRDGEQYF.

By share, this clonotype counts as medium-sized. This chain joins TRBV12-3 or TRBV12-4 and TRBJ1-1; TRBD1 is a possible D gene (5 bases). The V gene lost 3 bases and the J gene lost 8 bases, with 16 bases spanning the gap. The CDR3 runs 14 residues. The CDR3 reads CASSLGDSSNEAFF. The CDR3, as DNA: TGTGCCAGCAGTTTGGGAGACAGCTCTAACGAAGCTTTCTTT.

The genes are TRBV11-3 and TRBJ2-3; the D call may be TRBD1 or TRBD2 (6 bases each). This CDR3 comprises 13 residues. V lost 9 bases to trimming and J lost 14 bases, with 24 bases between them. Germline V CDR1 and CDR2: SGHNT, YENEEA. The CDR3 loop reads CARLVGGVGELYF. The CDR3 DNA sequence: TGTGCCAGGCTAGTCGGGGGCGTCGGGGAGCTGTATTTT.

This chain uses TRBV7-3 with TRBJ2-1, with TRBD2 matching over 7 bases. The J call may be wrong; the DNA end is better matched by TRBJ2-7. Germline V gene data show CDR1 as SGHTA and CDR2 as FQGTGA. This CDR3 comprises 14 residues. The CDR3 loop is CASGSGGSANEQYF. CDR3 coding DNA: TGTGCCAGCGGGTCTGGCGGGAGCGCCAATGAGCAGTACTTC.

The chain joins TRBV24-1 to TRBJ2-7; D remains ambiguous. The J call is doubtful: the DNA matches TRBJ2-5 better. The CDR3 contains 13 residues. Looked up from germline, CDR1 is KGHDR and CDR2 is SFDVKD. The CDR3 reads CATSYGPRETQYF. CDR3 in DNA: TGTGCCACCAGTTATGGGCCCAGGGAGACCCAGTACTTC.

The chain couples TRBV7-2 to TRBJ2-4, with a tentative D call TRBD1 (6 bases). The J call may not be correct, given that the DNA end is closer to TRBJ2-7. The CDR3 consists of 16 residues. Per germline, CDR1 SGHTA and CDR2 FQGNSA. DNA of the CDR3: TGTGCCAGCAGCTTTAATCTGGGGGCCCCCGCCTCCGAGCAGTACTTC. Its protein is CASSFNLGAPASEQYF.

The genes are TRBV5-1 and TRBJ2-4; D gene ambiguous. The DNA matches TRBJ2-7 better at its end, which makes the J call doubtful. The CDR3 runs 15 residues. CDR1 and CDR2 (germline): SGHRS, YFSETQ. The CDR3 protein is CASSSGFQFNYEQYF. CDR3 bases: TGCGCCAGCAGCTCGGGCTTCCAGTTCAACTACGAGCAGTACTTC.

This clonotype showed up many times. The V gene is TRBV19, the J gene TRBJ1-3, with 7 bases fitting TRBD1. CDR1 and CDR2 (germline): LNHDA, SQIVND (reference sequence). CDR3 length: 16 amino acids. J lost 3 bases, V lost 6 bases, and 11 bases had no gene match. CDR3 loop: CASSPVGGGGGNTIYF. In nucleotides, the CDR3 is TGTGCCAGTAGCCCGGTAGGAGGGGGCGGTGGAAACACCATATATTTT.

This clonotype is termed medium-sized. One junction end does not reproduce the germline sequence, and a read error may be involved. The DNA of the CDR3 is TGTGCCAGCAGCTTAGCCGGGACAGGGTCCCCCACCTCCTTT. Protein: CASSLAGTGSPTSF. The rearrangement links TRBV7-6 to TRBJ2-3; TRBD1 matches at 9 bases. Germline CDR1 SGHVS, CDR2 FNYEAQ. The CDR3 loop spans 14 amino acids.

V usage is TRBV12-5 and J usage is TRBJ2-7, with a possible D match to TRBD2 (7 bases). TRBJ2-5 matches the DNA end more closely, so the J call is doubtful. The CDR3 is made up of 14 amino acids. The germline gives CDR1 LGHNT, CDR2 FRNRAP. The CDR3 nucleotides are TGTGCTAGTGGTGGGGAGGGGGGCATAAAGACCCAGTACTTC. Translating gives CASGGEGGIKTQYF.

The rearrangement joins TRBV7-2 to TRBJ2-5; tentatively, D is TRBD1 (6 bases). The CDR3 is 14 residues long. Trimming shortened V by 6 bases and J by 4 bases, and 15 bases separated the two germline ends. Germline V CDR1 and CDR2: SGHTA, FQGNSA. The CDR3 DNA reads TGTGCCAGCAGTCCAGGACAGTCCCGAGAGACCCAGTACTTC. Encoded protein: CASSPGQSRETQYF.